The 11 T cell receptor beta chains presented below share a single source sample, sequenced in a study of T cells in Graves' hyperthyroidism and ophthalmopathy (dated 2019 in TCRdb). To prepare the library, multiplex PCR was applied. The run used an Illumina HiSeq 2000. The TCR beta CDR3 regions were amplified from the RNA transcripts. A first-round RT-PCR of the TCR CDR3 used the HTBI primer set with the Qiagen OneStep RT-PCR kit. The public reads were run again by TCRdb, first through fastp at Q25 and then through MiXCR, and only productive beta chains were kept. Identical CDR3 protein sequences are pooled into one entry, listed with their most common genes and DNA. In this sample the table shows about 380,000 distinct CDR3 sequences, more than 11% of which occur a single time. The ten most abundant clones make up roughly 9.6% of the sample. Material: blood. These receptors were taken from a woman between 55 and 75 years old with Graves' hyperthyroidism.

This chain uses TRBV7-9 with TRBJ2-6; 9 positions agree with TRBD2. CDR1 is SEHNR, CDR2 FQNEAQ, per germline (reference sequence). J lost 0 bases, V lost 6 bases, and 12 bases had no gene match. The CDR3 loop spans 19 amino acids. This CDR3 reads CASRRRPGLALSGANVLTF. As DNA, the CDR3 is TGTGCCAGCAGACGCAGGCCGGGACTAGCCCTCTCTGGGGCCAACGTCCTGACTTTC.

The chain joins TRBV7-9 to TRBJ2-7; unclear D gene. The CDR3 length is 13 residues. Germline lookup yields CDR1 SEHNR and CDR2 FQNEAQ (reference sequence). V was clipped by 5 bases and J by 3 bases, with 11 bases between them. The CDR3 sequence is CASSHDQSYEQYF. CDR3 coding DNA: TGTGCCAGCAGCCATGACCAGAGCTACGAGCAGTACTTC.

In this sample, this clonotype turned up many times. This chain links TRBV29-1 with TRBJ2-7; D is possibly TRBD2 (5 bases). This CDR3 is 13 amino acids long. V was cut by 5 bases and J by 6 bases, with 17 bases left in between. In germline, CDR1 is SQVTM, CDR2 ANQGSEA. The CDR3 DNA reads TGCAGCGTTTTCAGCGGTGGACCGGGCGAGCAGTACTTC. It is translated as CSVFSGGPGEQYF.

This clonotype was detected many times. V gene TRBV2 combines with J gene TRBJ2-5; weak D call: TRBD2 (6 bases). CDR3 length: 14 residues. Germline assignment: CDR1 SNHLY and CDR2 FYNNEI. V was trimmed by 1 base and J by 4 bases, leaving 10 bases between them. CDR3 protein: CASSEDLAIETQYF. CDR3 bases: TGTGCCAGCAGTGAAGATCTAGCGATAGAGACCCAGTACTTC.

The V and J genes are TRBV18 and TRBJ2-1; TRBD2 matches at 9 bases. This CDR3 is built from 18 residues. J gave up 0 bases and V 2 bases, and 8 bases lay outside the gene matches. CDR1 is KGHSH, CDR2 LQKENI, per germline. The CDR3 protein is CASSPTRLADYSYNEQFF. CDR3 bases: TGTGCCAGCTCACCAACGAGACTAGCGGACTACTCCTACAATGAGCAGTTCTTC.

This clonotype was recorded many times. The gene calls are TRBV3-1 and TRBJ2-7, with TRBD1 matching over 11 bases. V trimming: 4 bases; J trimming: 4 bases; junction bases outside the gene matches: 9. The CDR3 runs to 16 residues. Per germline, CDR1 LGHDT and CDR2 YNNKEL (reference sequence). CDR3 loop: CASSPTRDRGLYEQYF. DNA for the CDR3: TGTGCCAGCAGCCCGACACGGGACAGGGGGTTATACGAGCAGTACTTC.

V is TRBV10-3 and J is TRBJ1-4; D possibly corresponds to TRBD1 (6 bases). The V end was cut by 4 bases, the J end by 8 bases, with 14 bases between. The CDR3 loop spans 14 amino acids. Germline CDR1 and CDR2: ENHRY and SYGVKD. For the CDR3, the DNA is TGTGCCATCAGTGGCAGGCAGGGGAAAGAAAAACTGTTTTTT. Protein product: CAISGRQGKEKLFF.

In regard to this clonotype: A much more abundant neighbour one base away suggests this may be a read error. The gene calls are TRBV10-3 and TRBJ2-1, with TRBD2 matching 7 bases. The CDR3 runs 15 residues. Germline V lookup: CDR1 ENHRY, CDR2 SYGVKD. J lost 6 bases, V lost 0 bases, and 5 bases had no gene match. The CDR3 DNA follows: TGTGCCATCAGTGAGTCGATGGGGGGGTGCAATGAGCAGTTCTTC. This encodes CAISESMGGCNEQFF.

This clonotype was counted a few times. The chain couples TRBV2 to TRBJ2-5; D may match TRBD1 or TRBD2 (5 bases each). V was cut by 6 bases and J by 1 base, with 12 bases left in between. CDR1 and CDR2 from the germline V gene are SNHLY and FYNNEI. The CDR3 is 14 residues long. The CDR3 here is CASSGTPRQETQYF. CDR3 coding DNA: TGTGCCAGCAGCGGGACGCCTCGCCAAGAGACCCAGTACTTC.

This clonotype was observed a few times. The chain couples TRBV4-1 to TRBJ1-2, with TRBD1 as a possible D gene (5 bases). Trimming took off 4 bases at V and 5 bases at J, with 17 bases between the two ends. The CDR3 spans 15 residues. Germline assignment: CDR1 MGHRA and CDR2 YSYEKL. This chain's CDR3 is CASSPQRDGAYGYTF. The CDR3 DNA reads TGCGCCAGCAGCCCACAGAGGGACGGAGCTTATGGCTACACCTTC.

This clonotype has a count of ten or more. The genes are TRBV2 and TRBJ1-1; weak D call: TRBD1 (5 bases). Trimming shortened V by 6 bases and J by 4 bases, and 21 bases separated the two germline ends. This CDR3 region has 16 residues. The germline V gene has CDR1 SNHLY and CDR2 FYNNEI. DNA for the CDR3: TGTGCCAGCAGGGCCGACAGACACCCGCTGGGCACTGAAGCTTTCTTT. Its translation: CASRADRHPLGTEAFF.